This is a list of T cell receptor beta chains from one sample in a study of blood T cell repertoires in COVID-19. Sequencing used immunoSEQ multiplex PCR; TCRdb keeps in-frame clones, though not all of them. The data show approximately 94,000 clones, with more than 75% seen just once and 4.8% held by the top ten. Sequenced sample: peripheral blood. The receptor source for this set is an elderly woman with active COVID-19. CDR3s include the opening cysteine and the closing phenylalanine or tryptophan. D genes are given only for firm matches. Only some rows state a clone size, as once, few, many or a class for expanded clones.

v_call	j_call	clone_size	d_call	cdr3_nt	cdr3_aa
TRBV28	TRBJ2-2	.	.	TGTGCCAGCACCACCAGGGGCCCTTTTCGCACCGGGGAGCTGTTTTTT	CASTTRGPFRTGELFF
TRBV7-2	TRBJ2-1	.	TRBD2	TGTGCCAGCAGCTTAGGGTCAGCGGGAGTATACAATGAGCAGTTCTTC	CASSLGSAGVYNEQFF
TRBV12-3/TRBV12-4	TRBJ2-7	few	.	TGTGCCAGCAGTTTAGGTAGCGCTGGCGAGCAGTACTTC	CASSLGSAGEQYF
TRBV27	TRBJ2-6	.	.	TGTGCCAGCAGTCTGACTAGGAGTGGGGCCAACGTCCTGACTTTC	CASSLTRSGANVLTF
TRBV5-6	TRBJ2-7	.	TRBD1	TGTGCCAGCAGCTTGACACTAACAACCGGACAGGGCGGGTACGAGCAGTACTTC	CASSLTLTTGQGGYEQYF
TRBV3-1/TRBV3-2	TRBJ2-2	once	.	TGTGCCAGCAGCCAAGCGACTGGGGAGCTGTTTTTT	CASSQATGELFF
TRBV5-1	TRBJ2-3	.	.	TGCGCCAGCAGCTCCGGACTGCTCGAAGCCACAGATACGCAGTATTTT	CASSSGLLEATDTQYF
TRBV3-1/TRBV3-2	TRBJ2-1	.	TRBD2	TGTGCCAGCAGCCCGGGACGGCGGGAGGGCGATGAGCAGTTCTTC	CASSPGRREGDEQFF
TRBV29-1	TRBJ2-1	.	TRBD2	TGCAGCGTTAATTACCGTAGCGGGAGGGCACGTAATGAGCAGTTCTTC	CSVNYRSGRARNEQFF
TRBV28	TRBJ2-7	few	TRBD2	TGTGCCAGCAGTTTGACTAGCAGCGAGCAGTACTTC	CASSLTSSEQYF
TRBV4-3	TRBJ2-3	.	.	TGCGCCAGCAGCCATAGTTGGGCGGGATCGGGGGAGGGCACAGATACGCAGTATTTT	CASSHSWAGSGEGTDTQYF
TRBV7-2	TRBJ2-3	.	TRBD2	TGTGCCAGCAGCTTGGGCACTAGCGGGATCACAGATACGCAGTATTTT	CASSLGTSGITDTQYF
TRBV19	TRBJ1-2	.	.	TGTGCCAGTAGTATAGCGGCCTTCGCCGGGGGCTATGGCTACACCTTC	CASSIAAFAGGYGYTF
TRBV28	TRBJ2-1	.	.	TGTGCCAGCAGCAAAGGATCGATCCAGGCCAATGAGCAGTTCTTC	CASSKGSIQANEQFF
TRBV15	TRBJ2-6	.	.	TGTGCCACCAGCAGAGTAACAGGGAGCTCTGGGGCCAACGTCCTGACTTTC	CATSRVTGSSGANVLTF
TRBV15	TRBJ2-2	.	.	TGTGCCACCAGCGCTAGCCACACCGGGGAGCTGTTTTTT	CATSASHTGELFF
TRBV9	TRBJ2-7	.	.	TGTGCCAGCAGCGTAGGGCCCGCCTACGAGCAGTACTTC	CASSVGPAYEQYF
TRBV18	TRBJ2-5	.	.	TGTGCCAGCTCACCAGGGACACAAGAGACCCAGTACTTC	CASSPGTQETQYF
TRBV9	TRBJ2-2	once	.	TGTGCCAGCAGCGTAGGAGACACCGGGGAGCTGTTTTTT	CASSVGDTGELFF
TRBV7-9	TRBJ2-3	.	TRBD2	TGTGCCAGCAGCCCTAGACTAGCGCGCCGCACAGATACGCAGTATTTT	CASSPRLARRTDTQYF
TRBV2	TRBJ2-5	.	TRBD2	TGTGCCAGCAGCACTAGCGCCCTGGGGACCCAGTACTTC	CASSTSALGTQYF
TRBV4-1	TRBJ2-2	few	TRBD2	TGCGCCAGCAGCCCAGGGCGGGGGGGCTGGTTGAACACCGGGGAGCTGTTTTTT	CASSPGRGGWLNTGELFF
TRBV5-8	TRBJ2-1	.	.	TGTGCCAGCAGCTTGAGAGGGCGGACCAACAATGAGCAGTTCTTC	CASSLRGRTNNEQFF
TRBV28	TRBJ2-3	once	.	TGTGCCAGCAGTCCGGACAGATCACCCACAGATACGCAGTATTTT	CASSPDRSPTDTQYF
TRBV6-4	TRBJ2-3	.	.	TGTGCCAGCAGTGAGGGGCCCTCCACAGATACGCAGTATTTT	CASSEGPSTDTQYF
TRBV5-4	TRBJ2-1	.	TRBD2	TGTGCCAGCAGCCCGACTAGCGAGGGTCGCTCCTACAATGAGCAGTTCTTC	CASSPTSEGRSYNEQFF
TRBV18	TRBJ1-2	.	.	TGTGCCAGCTCACCACAGGATCAGGGCTATGGCTACACCTTC	CASSPQDQGYGYTF
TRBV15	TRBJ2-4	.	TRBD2	TGTGCCACCAGCAGAGATGAGTTTAGCGGGAGAGGCAAAAACATTCAGTACTTC	CATSRDEFSGRGKNIQYF
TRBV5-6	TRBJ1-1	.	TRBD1	TGTGCCAGCAGCTTGTGGGGACAGGGTTACACTGAAGCTTTCTTT	CASSLWGQGYTEAFF
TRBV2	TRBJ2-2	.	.	TGTGCCAGCAGTAATAGGGGTATCGGGGAGCTGTTTTTT	CASSNRGIGELFF
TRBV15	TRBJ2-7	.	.	TGTGCCACCAGCAGAGATCGGGCGGGTCCCGAGCAGTACTTC	CATSRDRAGPEQYF
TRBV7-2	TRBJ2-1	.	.	TGTGCCAGCAGCTTAGAACGCAGCTCCTACAATGAGCAGTTCTTC	CASSLERSSYNEQFF
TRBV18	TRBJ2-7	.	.	TGTGCCAGCTCACCGACAGGACTCCTCTACGAGCAGTACTTC	CASSPTGLLYEQYF
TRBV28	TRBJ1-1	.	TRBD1	TGTGCCAGCAGTTTGCCGACAGGGCCCGGGAACACTGAAGCTTTCTTT	CASSLPTGPGNTEAFF
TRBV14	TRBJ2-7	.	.	TGTGCCAGCAGCCCCCGGTTGGGGCTTGGAGTTTACGAGCAGTACTTC	CASSPRLGLGVYEQYF
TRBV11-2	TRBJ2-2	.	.	TGTGCCAGCAGCCAACTAGTTTCAATCCAGTCCGGGGAGCTGTTTTTT	CASSQLVSIQSGELFF
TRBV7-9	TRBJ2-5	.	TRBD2	TGTGCCAGCAGCCGCCTAGTAGCGGGAGGCCCCGGGAGCCAGTACTTC	CASSRLVAGGPGSQYF
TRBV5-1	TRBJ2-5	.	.	TGCGCCAGCAGCTTGGCACATGGAGAGACCCAGTACTTC	CASSLAHGETQYF
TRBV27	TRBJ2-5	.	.	TGTGCCAGCAGTTCGTCGCGGCTATTAGAGACCCAGTACTTC	CASSSSRLLETQYF
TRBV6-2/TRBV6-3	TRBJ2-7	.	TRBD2	TGTGCCAGCAGTTACTCGATTGGGGCGGGAGTAATCTACGAGCAGTACTTC	CASSYSIGAGVIYEQYF
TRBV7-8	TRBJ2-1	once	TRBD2	TGTGCCAGCAGCTTAGTAGTCGGGACTAGCGGGAACAATGAGCAGTTCTTC	CASSLVVGTSGNNEQFF
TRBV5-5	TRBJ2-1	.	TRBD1	TGTGCCAGCAGCGTCAGTTATTCGACAGGGAAGGCCTACAATGAGCAGTTCTTC	CASSVSYSTGKAYNEQFF
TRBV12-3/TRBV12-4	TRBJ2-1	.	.	TGTGCCAGCAGTCCCCCTTACAATGAGCAGTTCTTC	CASSPPYNEQFF
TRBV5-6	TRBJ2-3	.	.	TGTGCCAGCAGCTTGTACGGTCCCACAGATACGCAGTATTTT	CASSLYGPTDTQYF
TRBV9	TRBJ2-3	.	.	TGTGCCAGCAGCGTACACTTATTACCAGATACGCAGTATTTT	CASSVHLLPDTQYF
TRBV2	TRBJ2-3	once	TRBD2	TGTGCCAGCAGCGAAGCGACTAGCGGCTTAAGCACAGATACGCAGTATTTT	CASSEATSGLSTDTQYF
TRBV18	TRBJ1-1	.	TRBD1	TGTGCCAGCTCACCTCCCATGACAGGGAACAAAGCTTTCTTT	CASSPPMTGNKAFF
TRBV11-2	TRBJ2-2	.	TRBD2	TGTGCCAGCAGCCCCCGGGGAGCGGGAGGTTCCGGGGAGCTGTTTTTT	CASSPRGAGGSGELFF
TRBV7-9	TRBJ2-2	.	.	TGTGCCAGCAGCTCAATAGCGGAATACACCGGGGAGCTGTTTTTT	CASSSIAEYTGELFF
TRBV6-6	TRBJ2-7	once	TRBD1	TGTGCCAGCAGTTACTCGACAGGGGGCTCCTACGAGCAGTACTTC	CASSYSTGGSYEQYF
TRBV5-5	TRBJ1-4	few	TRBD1	TGTGCCAGCAGCTGGCAGGGGGCGCACGAAAAACTGTTTTTT	CASSWQGAHEKLFF
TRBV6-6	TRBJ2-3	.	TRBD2	TGTGCCAGCAGCCTAGCGGGAGGGAGGGGCACAGATACGCAGTATTTT	CASSLAGGRGTDTQYF